This passage covers 15 T cell receptor beta chains from one sample sequenced in a study of T cells in Graves' hyperthyroidism and ophthalmopathy. Amplification of TCR beta CDR3 regions was performed using RNA transcripts as template. HTBI primers were used for first-round RT-PCR of the TCR CDR3. Via MiXCR, TCRdb re-called the multiplex PCR reads, giving one row per CDR3 protein. The sample includes roughly 260,000 distinct CDR3 sequences, roughly 15% of them seen just once. The sequencing input was blood. The receptors come from a woman between 35 and 50 years old with Graves' hyperthyroidism that later progressed to Graves' ophthalmopathy.

This clonotype occurred many times. This chain uses TRBV28 with TRBJ2-1, with D possibly being TRBD2 (6 bases). The CDR3 spans 12 residues. Germline lookup yields CDR1 MDHEN and CDR2 SYDVKM. Trimming pared 8 bases from V and 8 bases from J, leaving 13 bases between. The CDR3 here is CASGGGIDEQFF. CDR3 coding DNA: TGTGCCAGCGGCGGCGGGATAGATGAGCAGTTCTTC.

Remarks on this clonotype: Possible read error: a much larger clone is one base away. The gene calls are TRBV3-1 and TRBJ2-2; TRBD2 matches 7 bases. The CDR3 runs to 14 residues. Trimming took 1 base from V and 6 from J; bases not matched to a gene: 2. CDR1 LGHDT and CDR2 YNNKEL come from the germline V gene (reference sequence). CDR3 DNA: TGTGCCAGCAGCCAAGGGACTAGGGCCGGGGAGCTGTTTTTT. Encoded protein: CASSQGTRAGELFF. Full variable domain (rest looked up from reference TRBV3-1 and TRBJ2-2): DTAVSQTPKYLVTQMGNDKSIKCEQNLGHDTMYWYKQDSKKFLKIMFSYNNKELIINETVPNRFSPKSPDKAHLNLHINSLELGDSAVYFCASSQGTRAGELFFGEGSRLTVL.

This clonotype appeared many times. V and J are TRBV19 and TRBJ2-1, with TRBD2 identical over 14 bases. The CDR3 is made up of 18 amino acids. Trimming at V came to 6 bases and at J to 8 bases, leaving 15 bases not matched to a gene. Germline assignment: CDR1 LNHDA and CDR2 SQIVND (reference sequence). CDR3 coding DNA: TGTGCCAGTAGGACTAGCGGGAGGGGCCCCGTTGGTGTCGATGAGCAGTTCTTC. Amino acids: CASRTSGRGPVGVDEQFF.

In nucleotides, the CDR3 is TGTGCCATCAGTGACCCTACAGGGGGGTCCTACGAGCAGTACTTC. Protein sequence: CAISDPTGGSYEQYF. This chain links TRBV10-3 with TRBJ2-7, with 8 bases matching TRBD1. Looked up from germline, CDR1 is ENHRY and CDR2 is SYGVKD. V trimming: 3 bases; J trimming: 1 base; junction bases outside the gene matches: 5. The CDR3 contains 15 residues.

This clonotype was picked up many times. The chain uses TRBV7-8 and TRBJ1-5, with D maybe TRBD1 (5 bases). Germline V lookup: CDR1 SGHVS, CDR2 FQNEAQ. The CDR3 totals 15 residues. V shed 1 base and J shed 3 bases, with 10 bases lying between them. The CDR3 region has the DNA TGTGCCAGCAGCTTAGAGACAGCTAACAATCAGCCCCAGCATTTT. Its translation is CASSLETANNQPQHF.

The chain recombines TRBV27 with TRBJ2-3; TRBD2 agrees at 12 bases. Germline CDR1 is MNHEY and CDR2 is SMNVEV (reference sequence). The CDR3 length is 18 residues. With V trimmed by 7 bases and J by 6 bases, 17 bases remained unmatched. The CDR3 protein is CASKASGTSGRRADTQYF. CDR3 nucleotides: TGTGCCAGCAAAGCATCCGGGACTAGCGGGCGACGAGCCGATACGCAGTATTTT.

This clonotype was observed many times. The CDR3 DNA follows: TGCAGTGCTAGAGATTCAGGGACCCACTCCCCCCCGCCGCAGTTCTTC. Amino acids: CSARDSGTHSPPPQFF. This sequence joins TRBV20-1 and TRBJ2-1; D tentatively fits TRBD1 or TRBD2 (5 bases each). Trimming took 0 bases from V and 12 from J, leaving 24 bases between them. This CDR3 contains 16 residues. CDR1 is DFQATT, CDR2 SNEGSKA, per germline (reference sequence).

V usage is TRBV5-1 and J usage is TRBJ2-4, with D perhaps being TRBD1 or TRBD2 (10 bases each). The length of the CDR3 is 22 residues. Germline CDR1 SGHRS, CDR2 YFSETQ. Trimming left V 2 bases short and J 1 base short, with 31 bases between. CDR3 in DNA: TGCGCCAGCAGCTTAACGGGACAGGGGCTAGCGGGAGCCTCTACGGCCAAAAACATTCAGTACTTC. It yields the protein CASSLTGQGLAGASTAKNIQYF.

Ten or more counts support this clonotype. V gene TRBV20-1 combines with J gene TRBJ2-2, with 10 bases lining up with TRBD2. This CDR3 contains 16 residues. CDR1 and CDR2 (germline): DFQATT, SNEGSKA (reference sequence). The junction had 10 bases not matched to a gene; V was cut back by 5 bases and J by 4 bases. CDR3 coding DNA: TGCAGTGCTCAAAAAATTAGCGGGAGGAGCACCGGGGAGCTGTTTTTT. Protein: CSAQKISGRSTGELFF.

This clonotype was seen just once. A much larger clone lies one base from this, so it may be a read error. The rearrangement links TRBV3-1 to TRBJ2-5, with D possibly matching TRBD2 (7 bases). Germline assignment: CDR1 LGHDT and CDR2 YNNKEL (reference sequence). There are 17 residues in the CDR3. Trimming shortened V by 8 bases and J by 5 bases, and 27 bases separated the two germline ends. CDR3 nucleotides: TGTGCCAGCGGACGTTGGGCTCGCGGGAGAGGGGGGGAGACCCAGTACTTC. The encoded protein is CASGRWARGRGGETQYF.

This rearrangement joins TRBV5-6 to TRBJ2-1; D not resolved. Trimming cost V 4 bases and J 4 bases, with 18 bases left between them. Germline CDR1 is SGHDT and CDR2 is YYEEEE. This CDR3 has 16 amino acids. CDR3 sequence reads: CASSPDGRVPYNEQFF. CDR3 bases: TGTGCCAGCAGCCCGGACGGCAGAGTCCCTTACAATGAGCAGTTCTTC.

This clonotype has at least ten counts. Here the CDR3 reads CASSLYSYNEQFF. The CDR3 DNA reads TGTGCCAGCAGTTTATACTCATACAATGAGCAGTTCTTC. The gene calls are TRBV27 and TRBJ2-1, with D unclear. The CDR3 is made up of 13 amino acids. V gave up 1 base and J gave up 4 bases, with 5 bases separating them. Germline V gene sequence: CDR1 MNHEY, CDR2 SMNVEV (reference sequence).

This clonotype appeared many times. The chain recombines TRBV6-5 with TRBJ2-5; D remains unclear. CDR3 length equals 17 residues. Germline V gives CDR1 MNHEY, CDR2 SVGAGI. Trimming removed 2 bases from V and 0 bases from J, with 16 bases in between. CDR3 sequence (DNA): TGTGCCAGCAGTTACAATGCGGCCGAAGACCACCAAGAGACCCAGTACTTC. The encoded protein is CASSYNAAEDHQETQYF.

This clonotype was counted many times. V gene TRBV20-1 combines with J gene TRBJ2-5; D gene uncertain. V was clipped by 0 bases and J by 2 bases, with 10 bases between them. This CDR3 has 14 amino acids. Germline assignment: CDR1 DFQATT and CDR2 SNEGSKA (reference sequence). CDR3 region: CSARERDRQETQYF. The DNA for the CDR3 is TGCAGTGCTAGAGAAAGAGACCGTCAAGAGACCCAGTACTTC.

This clonotype was detected ten times or more. Its ends do not fully match the called genes, so a read error is possible. The CDR3 reads CASREGTGEKLFF. CDR3 DNA sequence: TGTGCCAGCAGGGAAGGGACAGGGGAAAAACTGTTTTTT. The chain carries TRBV2 and TRBJ1-4, with 9 bases matching TRBD1. Per the germline V gene, CDR1 is SNHLY and CDR2 is FYNNEI. This CDR3 region has 13 residues.